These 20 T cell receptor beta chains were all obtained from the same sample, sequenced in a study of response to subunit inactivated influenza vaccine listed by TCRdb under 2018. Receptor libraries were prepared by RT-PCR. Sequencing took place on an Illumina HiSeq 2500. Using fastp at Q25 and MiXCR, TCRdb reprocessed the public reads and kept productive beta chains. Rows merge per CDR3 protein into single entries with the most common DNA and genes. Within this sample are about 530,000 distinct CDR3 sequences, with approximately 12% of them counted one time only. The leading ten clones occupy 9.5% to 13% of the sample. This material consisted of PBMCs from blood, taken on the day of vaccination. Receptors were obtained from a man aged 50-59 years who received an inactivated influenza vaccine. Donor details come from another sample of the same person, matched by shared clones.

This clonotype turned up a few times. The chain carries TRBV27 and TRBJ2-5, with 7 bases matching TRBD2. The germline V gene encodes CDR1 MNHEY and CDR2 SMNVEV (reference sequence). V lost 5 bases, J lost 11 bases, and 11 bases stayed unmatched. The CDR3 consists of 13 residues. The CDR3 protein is CASSPLRLGLQYF. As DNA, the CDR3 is TGTGCCAGCAGTCCACTCCGCCTGGGACTACAGTACTTC.

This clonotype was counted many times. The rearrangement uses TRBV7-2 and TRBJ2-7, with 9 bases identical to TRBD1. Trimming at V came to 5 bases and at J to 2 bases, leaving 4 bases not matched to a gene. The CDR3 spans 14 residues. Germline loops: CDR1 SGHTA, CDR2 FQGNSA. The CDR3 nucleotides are TGTGCCAGCAGCCCCAGACAGGGGGCCTACGAGCAGTACTTC. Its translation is CASSPRQGAYEQYF. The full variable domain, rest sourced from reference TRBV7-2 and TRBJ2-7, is GAGVSQSPSNKVTEKGKDVELRCDPISGHTALYWYRQSLGQGLEFLIYFQGNSAPDKSGLPSDRFSAERTGGSVSTLTIQRTQQEDSAVYLCASSPRQGAYEQYFGPGTRLTVT.

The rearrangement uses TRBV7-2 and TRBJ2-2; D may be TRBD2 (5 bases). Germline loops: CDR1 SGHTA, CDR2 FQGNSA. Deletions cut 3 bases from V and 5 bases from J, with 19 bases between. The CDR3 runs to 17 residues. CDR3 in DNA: TGTGCCAGCAGCTTTGGGCGCAGCGGAGTCCAGACCGGGGAGCTGTTTTTT. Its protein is CASSFGRSGVQTGELFF.

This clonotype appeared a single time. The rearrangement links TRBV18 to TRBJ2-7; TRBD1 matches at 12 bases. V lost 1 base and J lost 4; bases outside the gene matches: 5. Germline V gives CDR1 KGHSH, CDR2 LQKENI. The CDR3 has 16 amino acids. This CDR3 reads CASSPRGTGGVYEQYF. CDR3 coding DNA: TGTGCCAGCTCACCACGGGGGACAGGGGGCGTTTACGAGCAGTACTTC.

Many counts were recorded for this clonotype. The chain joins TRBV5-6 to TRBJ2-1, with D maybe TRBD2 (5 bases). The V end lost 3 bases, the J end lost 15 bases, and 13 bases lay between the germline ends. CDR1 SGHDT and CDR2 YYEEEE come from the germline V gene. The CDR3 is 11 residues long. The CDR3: CASSSDSLVFF. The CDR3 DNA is TGTGCCAGCAGCTCGGACTCCCTTGTGTTCTTC.

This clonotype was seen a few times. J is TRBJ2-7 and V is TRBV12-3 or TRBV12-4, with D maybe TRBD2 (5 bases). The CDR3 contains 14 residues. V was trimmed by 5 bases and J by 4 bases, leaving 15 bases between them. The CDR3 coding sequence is TGTGCCAGCAGTCAAGTCGTGGAGGTATACGAGCAGTACTTC. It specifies CASSQVVEVYEQYF.

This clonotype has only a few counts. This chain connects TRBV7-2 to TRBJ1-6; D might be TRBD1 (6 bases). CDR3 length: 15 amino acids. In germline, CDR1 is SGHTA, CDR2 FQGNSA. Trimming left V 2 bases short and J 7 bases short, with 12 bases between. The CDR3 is CASSLSRGRNSPLHF. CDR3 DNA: TGTGCCAGCAGCTTAAGCAGGGGTCGGAATTCACCCCTCCACTTT.

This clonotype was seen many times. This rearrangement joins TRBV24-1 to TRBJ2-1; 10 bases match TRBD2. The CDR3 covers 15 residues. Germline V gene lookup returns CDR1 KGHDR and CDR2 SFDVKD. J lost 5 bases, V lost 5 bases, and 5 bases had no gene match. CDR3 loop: CATSARLAGDNEQFF. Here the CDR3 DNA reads TGTGCCACCAGTGCCCGCCTAGCGGGGGACAATGAGCAGTTCTTC.

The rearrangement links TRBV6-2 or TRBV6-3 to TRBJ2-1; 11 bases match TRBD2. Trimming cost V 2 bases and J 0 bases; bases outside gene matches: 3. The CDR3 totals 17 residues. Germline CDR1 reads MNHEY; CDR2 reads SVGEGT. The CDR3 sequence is CASSYGTSGSSYNEQFF. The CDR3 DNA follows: TGTGCCAGCAGTTACGGGACTAGCGGAAGCTCCTACAATGAGCAGTTCTTC.

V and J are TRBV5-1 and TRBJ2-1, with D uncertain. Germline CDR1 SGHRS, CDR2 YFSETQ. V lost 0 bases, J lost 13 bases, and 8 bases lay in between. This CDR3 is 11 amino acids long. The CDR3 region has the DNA TGCGCCAGCAGCTTGGATGTAAGACAGTTCTTC. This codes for CASSLDVRQFF.

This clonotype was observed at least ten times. The CDR3 reads CASSRTLIGRDRYRMNTEAFF. The CDR3 DNA sequence: TGTGCCAGCAGCCGTACACTCATAGGCCGGGACAGATATCGAATGAACACTGAAGCTTTCTTT. The chain is built from TRBV7-9 and TRBJ1-1, with 7 bases matching TRBD1. Germline lookup yields CDR1 SEHNR and CDR2 FQNEAQ (reference sequence). With 5 bases clipped from V and 0 bases from J, the junction kept 24 bases outside the gene matches. This CDR3 contains 21 residues.

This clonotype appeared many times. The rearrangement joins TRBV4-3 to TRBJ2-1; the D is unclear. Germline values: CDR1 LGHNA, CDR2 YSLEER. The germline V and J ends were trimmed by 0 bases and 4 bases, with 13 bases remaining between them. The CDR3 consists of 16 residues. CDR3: CASSQDATAYYNEQFF. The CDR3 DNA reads TGCGCCAGCAGCCAAGACGCGACGGCTTATTACAATGAGCAGTTCTTC.

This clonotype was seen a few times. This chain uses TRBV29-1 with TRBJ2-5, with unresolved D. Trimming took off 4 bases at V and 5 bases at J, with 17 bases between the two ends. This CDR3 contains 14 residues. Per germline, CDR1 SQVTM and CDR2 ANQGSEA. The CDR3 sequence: CSVAPTVDGETQYF. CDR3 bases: TGCAGCGTTGCCCCCACGGTGGATGGGGAGACCCAGTACTTC.

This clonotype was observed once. CDR3: CASSLGFQNTGELFF. The CDR3 nucleotides are TGTGCCAGCAGCTTAGGGTTTCAGAACACCGGGGAGCTGTTTTTT. The chain joins TRBV7-6 to TRBJ2-2; unclear D gene. The V and J ends lost 1 base and 1 base respectively, with 7 bases between them. CDR1 is SGHVS and CDR2 is FNYEAQ in the germline V gene. The CDR3 length is 15 residues.

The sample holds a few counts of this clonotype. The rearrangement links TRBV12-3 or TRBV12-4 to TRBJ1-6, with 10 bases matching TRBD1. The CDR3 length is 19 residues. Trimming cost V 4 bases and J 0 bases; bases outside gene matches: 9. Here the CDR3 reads CASSSTGQGLSSYNSPLHF. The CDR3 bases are TGTGCCAGCAGTTCGACGGGACAGGGGTTGAGCTCCTATAATTCACCCCTCCACTTT.

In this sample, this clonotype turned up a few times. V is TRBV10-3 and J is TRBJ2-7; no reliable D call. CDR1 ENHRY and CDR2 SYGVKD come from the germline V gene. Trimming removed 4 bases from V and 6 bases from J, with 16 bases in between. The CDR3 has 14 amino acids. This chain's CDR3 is CAISASRDLGEQYF. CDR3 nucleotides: TGTGCCATCAGTGCCAGCCGCGACCTGGGCGAGCAGTACTTC.

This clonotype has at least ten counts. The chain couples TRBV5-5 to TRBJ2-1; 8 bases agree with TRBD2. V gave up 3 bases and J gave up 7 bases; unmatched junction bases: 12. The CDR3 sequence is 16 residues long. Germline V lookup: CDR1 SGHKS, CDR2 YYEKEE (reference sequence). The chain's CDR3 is CASSSLRGGQWNEQFF. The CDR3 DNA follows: TGTGCCAGCAGCTCCCTCCGGGGGGGCCAATGGAATGAGCAGTTCTTC.

CDR3 in amino acids: CSATPSGSWYEQFF. CDR3 nucleotides: TGCAGTGCGACCCCTAGCGGGAGTTGGTATGAGCAGTTCTTC. The genes are TRBV20-1 and TRBJ2-1; 10 bases agree with TRBD2. Germline assignment: CDR1 DFQATT and CDR2 SNEGSKA (reference sequence). The CDR3 is 14 residues long. V lost 6 bases, J lost 8 bases, and 10 bases stayed unmatched.

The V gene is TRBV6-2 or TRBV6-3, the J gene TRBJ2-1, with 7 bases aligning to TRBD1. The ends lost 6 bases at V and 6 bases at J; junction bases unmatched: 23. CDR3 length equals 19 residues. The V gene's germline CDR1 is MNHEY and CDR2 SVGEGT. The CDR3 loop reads CASSSYDLYRGRTLNEQFF. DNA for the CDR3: TGTGCCAGCAGCTCGTACGACCTATACAGGGGCCGCACCCTCAATGAGCAGTTCTTC.

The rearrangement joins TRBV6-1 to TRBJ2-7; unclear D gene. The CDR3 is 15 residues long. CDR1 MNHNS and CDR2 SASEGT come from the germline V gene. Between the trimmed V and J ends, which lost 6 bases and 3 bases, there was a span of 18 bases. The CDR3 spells CASSPDPRPRYEQYF. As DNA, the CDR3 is TGTGCCAGCAGCCCCGACCCCCGGCCCCGCTACGAGCAGTACTTC.